This TCR beta chain comes out of a study of cytomegalovirus exposure and HLA in healthy donors. Study conclusions and caveats: Most sequenced TCRs were rare (though some public TCRs occurred in many donors). Cytomegalovirus association was assigned to over 150 TCR beta chains.

For this clone: Antigen specificity is unknown.

Sequenced by immunoSEQ multiplex PCR; TCRdb stores in-frame clones only, minus some. The table shows roughly 230,000 clones, with less than 95% occurring only once. Germline CDR1 reads LGHNT; CDR2 reads FRNRAP. V shed 1 base and J 6 bases; nucleotides not matched to a gene: 7. CDR3 size: 16 residues. The origin of this receptor is a woman in her twenties or thirties in good health and CMV-seronegative. V and J are TRBV12-5 and TRBJ2-7; 12 nucleotides line up with TRBD2. The sequencing input was PBMCs. In DNA form, the CDR3 reads TGTGCTAGTGGTTTGGGGACTAGCGGGAATTCAGGCGAGCAGTACTTC. It is translated as CASGLGTSGNSGEQYF.